This is a list of T cell receptor beta chains from one sample in a study of blood T cell repertoires in COVID-19. Clones were sequenced by immunoSEQ multiplex PCR, and TCRdb holds only the in-frame ones, with some missing. The data hold under 100,000 clones, with 80% observed a single time. The sample comprised peripheral blood. These receptors came from a woman aged 40 to 50 with active or convalescent COVID-19. CDR3s include the opening cysteine and the closing phenylalanine or tryptophan. Fields, in order: V gene, clone size, D gene, J gene, CDR3 protein, CDR3 DNA. D genes are given only for firm matches. Rows give clone size only sometimes, using once, few, many, or a class for an expanded clone.

TRBV12-3/TRBV12-4	few	NA	TRBJ1-4	CASSLSGNEKLFF	TGTGCCAGCAGTTTGTCGGGTAATGAAAAACTGTTTTTT
TRBV19	NA	TRBD1	TRBJ1-3	CASSMRTGGNTIYF	TGTGCCAGTAGTATGCGGACAGGGGGAAACACCATATATTTT
TRBV18	NA	TRBD1	TRBJ1-3	CASSRSTGALGNTIYF	TGTGCCAGCTCACGGTCGACAGGGGCTCTGGGAAACACCATATATTTT
TRBV28	once	TRBD2	TRBJ2-1	CASSLSGGDNEQFF	TGTGCCAGCAGTTTATCCGGGGGGGACAATGAGCAGTTCTTC
TRBV6-2/TRBV6-3	NA	TRBD2	TRBJ2-1	CASSTREGGFYNEQFF	TGTGCCAGCAGCACGAGGGAGGGAGGCTTCTACAATGAGCAGTTCTTC
TRBV28	NA	TRBD2	TRBJ2-3	CASSLASGRPHSTDTQYF	TGTGCCAGCAGTTTGGCTAGCGGGAGGCCGCATAGCACAGATACGCAGTATTTT
TRBV4-2	NA	NA	TRBJ1-1	CASSQDLEGLNTEAFF	TGTGCCAGCAGCCAAGATTTGGAGGGATTGAACACTGAAGCTTTCTTT
TRBV4-3	NA	NA	TRBJ1-2	CASSQVYAYGQTPNYGYTF	TGCGCCAGCAGCCAAGTTTACGCCTACGGACAGACTCCTAACTATGGCTACACCTTC
TRBV19	NA	TRBD1	TRBJ1-5	CASQGPPTGASQPQHF	TGTGCCAGTCAGGGACCCCCGACAGGGGCAAGTCAGCCCCAGCATTTT
TRBV2	few	TRBD1	TRBJ2-7	CASSFYLTGGPYEQYF	TGTGCCAGCAGTTTTTACCTGACAGGGGGTCCCTACGAGCAGTACTTC
TRBV11-2	NA	TRBD1	TRBJ2-3	CASSLGTGYTDTQYF	TGTGCCAGCAGCTTAGGGACAGGGTACACAGATACGCAGTATTTT
TRBV2	NA	NA	TRBJ1-5	CASSEFSHQPQHF	TGTGCCAGCAGTGAATTCTCCCATCAGCCCCAGCATTTT
TRBV7-9	NA	TRBD1	TRBJ1-6	CASSLTGQGANSPLHF	TGTGCCAGCAGCCTTACGGGACAGGGGGCTAATTCACCCCTCCACTTT
TRBV7-2	NA	TRBD2	TRBJ2-1	CASSLARGAGGPTHEQFF	TGTGCCAGCAGCTTAGCGCGGGGAGCGGGGGGGCCTACCCATGAGCAGTTCTTC
TRBV28	NA	TRBD1	TRBJ1-4	CASSSGQANEKLFF	TGTGCCAGTAGTTCGGGACAGGCTAATGAAAAACTGTTTTTT
TRBV4-2	NA	NA	TRBJ1-4	CASSQDLLGQRANEKLFF	TGTGCCAGCAGCCAAGACCTCCTCGGACAGAGGGCTAATGAAAAACTGTTTTTT
TRBV9	once	NA	TRBJ2-7	CASSPGADSYEQYF	TGTGCCAGCAGCCCAGGGGCAGACTCCTACGAGCAGTACTTC
TRBV5-4	NA	TRBD2	TRBJ2-2	CASSSTSGRLTGELFF	TGTGCCAGCAGCTCCACTAGCGGGAGGCTCACCGGGGAGCTGTTTTTT
TRBV12-3/TRBV12-4	NA	NA	TRBJ2-1	CASSLTREQFF	TGTGCCAGCAGTTTAACCAGGGAGCAGTTCTTC
TRBV12-3/TRBV12-4	NA	NA	TRBJ1-2	CASSFGSAGYTF	TGTGCCAGCAGTTTTGGGAGCGCCGGCTACACCTTC
TRBV2	NA	TRBD1	TRBJ1-5	CASSVSGGFSNQPQHF	TGTGCCAGCAGTGTTTCAGGGGGCTTTAGCAATCAGCCCCAGCATTTT
TRBV6-5	few	TRBD1	TRBJ2-7	CASRTGTGVFYEQYF	TGTGCCAGCAGGACCGGGACAGGGGTATTCTACGAGCAGTACTTC
TRBV5-1	NA	TRBD1	TRBJ1-1	CASSSGQAGTEAFF	TGCGCCAGCAGCTCAGGACAGGCGGGCACTGAAGCTTTCTTT
TRBV20-1	NA	TRBD1	TRBJ1-2	CSASKQGGTVGF	TGCAGTGCTAGTAAGCAGGGGGGAACTGTCGGCTTC
TRBV2	NA	TRBD1	TRBJ1-6	CASSPRTGRVSPLHF	TGTGCCAGCAGTCCAAGGACAGGACGTGTTTCACCCCTCCACTTT
TRBV5-5	NA	NA	TRBJ2-5	CASSEGPQGTQYF	TGTGCCAGCAGCGAAGGGCCGCAGGGGACCCAGTACTTC
TRBV2	NA	NA	TRBJ2-7	CASSNRGGILYEQYF	TGTGCCAGCAGCAACAGGGGAGGAATACTCTACGAGCAGTACTTC
TRBV28	NA	TRBD2	TRBJ2-7	CASSYLGLAGTYEQYF	TGTGCCAGCAGCTACCTGGGACTAGCGGGAACCTACGAGCAGTACTTC
TRBV29-1	once	NA	TRBJ2-1	CSVEGHKRRYNEQFF	TGCAGCGTTGAAGGGCACAAGCGGCGGTACAATGAGCAGTTCTTC
TRBV29-1	NA	TRBD1	TRBJ1-2	CSVFLRRQGANYGYTF	TGCAGCGTTTTTCTTAGACGACAGGGTGCTAACTATGGCTACACCTTC
TRBV29-1	NA	TRBD1	TRBJ2-4	CSVAGGAKNIQYF	TGCAGCGTTGCAGGGGGTGCCAAAAACATTCAGTACTTC
TRBV11-1	NA	NA	TRBJ2-1	CASSLTEGRNEQFF	TGTGCCAGCAGCCTGACAGAAGGGCGGAATGAGCAGTTCTTC
TRBV5-5	NA	NA	TRBJ1-1	CASSWVSRVEAFF	TGTGCCAGCAGCTGGGTTTCGAGGGTTGAAGCTTTCTTT
TRBV6-2/TRBV6-3	NA	NA	TRBJ2-6	CASSYDREAALRANVLTF	TGTGCCAGCAGTTATGACAGGGAGGCCGCCCTAAGGGCCAACGTCCTGACTTTC
TRBV7-2	NA	NA	TRBJ2-7	CASSFPETRYEQYF	TGTGCCAGCAGCTTCCCCGAGACTAGGTACGAGCAGTACTTC
TRBV4-2	NA	NA	TRBJ2-5	CASSPSLTGLQETQYF	TGTGCCAGCAGCCCTTCTCTGACTGGGTTACAAGAGACCCAGTACTTC
TRBV6-5	NA	TRBD1	TRBJ2-7	CASNLGTVAYEQYF	TGTGCCAGCAATCTTGGGACAGTAGCGTACGAGCAGTACTTC
TRBV6-5	few	NA	TRBJ1-1	CASMGRVMNTEAFF	TGTGCCAGCATGGGGAGGGTTATGAACACTGAAGCTTTCTTT
TRBV9	few	TRBD1	TRBJ1-3	CASSAYRGGGNTIYF	TGTGCCAGCAGCGCCTACAGGGGCGGTGGAAACACCATATATTTT
TRBV18	few	TRBD1	TRBJ1-6	CASSPGQVVNSPLHF	TGTGCCAGCTCACCAGGACAGGTGGTTAATTCACCCCTCCACTTT
TRBV10-1	once	NA	TRBJ2-7	CASFDTGSYEQYF	TGCGCCAGCTTTGATACAGGGTCCTACGAGCAGTACTTC